What follows describes a single T cell receptor (beta chain). This CDR3 region has 15 residues. Trimming cost V 4 bases and J 3 bases; bases outside gene matches: 9. These data are taken from a study of blood T cell repertoires in COVID-19. Study summary: Collection of acute and convalescent COVID-19 samples took place in the United States, Italy and Spain. PBMCs, B-cell-depleted T cells, or T cells provided the cDNA or gDNA that made up the material.

Method: immunoSEQ multiplex PCR; TCRdb's copy keeps in-frame clones and lacks some. The sample includes approximately 250,000 clones, over 75% of them seen just once. Sequencing was carried out using peripheral blood. The sequence derives from a human donor in a cohort sampled during active COVID-19. The chain couples TRBV5-3 to TRBJ2-7; TRBD1 matches at 8 bases. TRBV5-3 is an ORF for which the function is uncertain. As DNA, the CDR3 is TGTGCCAGAAGCACACCGGGACAGGTGTTCTACGAGCAGTACTTC. Amino acids: CARSTPGQVFYEQYF.